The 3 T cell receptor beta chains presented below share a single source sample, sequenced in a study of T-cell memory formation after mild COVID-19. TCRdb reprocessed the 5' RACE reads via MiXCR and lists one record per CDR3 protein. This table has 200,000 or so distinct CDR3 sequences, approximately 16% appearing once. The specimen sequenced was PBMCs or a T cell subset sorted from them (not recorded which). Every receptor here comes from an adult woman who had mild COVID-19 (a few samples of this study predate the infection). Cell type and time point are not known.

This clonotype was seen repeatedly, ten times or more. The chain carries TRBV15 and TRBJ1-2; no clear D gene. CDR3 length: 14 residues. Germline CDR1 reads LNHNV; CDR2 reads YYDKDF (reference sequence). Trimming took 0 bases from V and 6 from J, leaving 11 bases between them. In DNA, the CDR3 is TGTGCCACCAGCAGAGAGAGGCTCGGGGATGGCTACACCTTC. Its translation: CATSRERLGDGYTF.

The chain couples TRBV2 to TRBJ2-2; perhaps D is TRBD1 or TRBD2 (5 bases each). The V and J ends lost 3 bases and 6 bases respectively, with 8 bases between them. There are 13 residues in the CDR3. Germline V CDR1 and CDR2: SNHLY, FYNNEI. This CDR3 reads CASSDMGAGELFF. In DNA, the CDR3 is TGTGCCAGCAGTGATATGGGGGCCGGGGAGCTGTTTTTT.

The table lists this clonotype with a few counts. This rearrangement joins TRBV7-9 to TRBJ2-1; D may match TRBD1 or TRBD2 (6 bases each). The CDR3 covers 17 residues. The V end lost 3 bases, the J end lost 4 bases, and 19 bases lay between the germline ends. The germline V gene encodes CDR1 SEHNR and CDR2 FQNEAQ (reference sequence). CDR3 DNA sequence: TGTGCCAGCAGCTTCGGGGGCGGGGCTGGTAGGTACAATGAGCAGTTCTTC. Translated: CASSFGGGAGRYNEQFF.